This entry lists 14 T cell receptor beta chains sequenced from one sample in a study of blood T cell repertoires in COVID-19. Libraries were prepared by immunoSEQ multiplex PCR; TCRdb keeps only in-frame clonotypes and omits some of them. The table has 250,000 to 300,000 clones, 88% seen once. The specimen sequenced was peripheral blood. The receptors originated from a woman in her 70s with COVID-19, enrolled during active disease.

This chain links TRBV30 with TRBJ2-7; no firm D call. V lost 0 bases to trimming and J lost 2 bases, with 5 bases between them. The CDR3 totals 12 residues. Germline V gene lookup returns CDR1 GTSNPN and CDR2 SVGIG (reference sequence). The CDR3 sequence: CAWSVTAYEQYF. The CDR3 DNA is TGTGCCTGGAGTGTCACAGCCTACGAGCAGTACTTC.

The chain combines TRBV5-1 with TRBJ1-3; 12 positions agree with TRBD1. Germline trimming cut 3 bases from V and 0 bases from J; bases unmatched to any gene: 7. CDR1 is SGHRS, CDR2 YFSETQ, per germline. The CDR3 is 18 amino acids. This CDR3 reads CASSSGTGGASSGNTIYF. Here the CDR3 DNA reads TGCGCCAGCAGCTCCGGGACAGGGGGCGCGAGCTCTGGAAACACCATATATTTT.

This clone was detected only once. The chain recombines TRBV12-3 or TRBV12-4 with TRBJ1-1, with 7 bases matching TRBD1. After removal of 6 bases from V and 10 bases from J, the junction contained 8 bases not matched to a gene. The CDR3 runs to 12 residues. CDR3 sequence: CASRMTGRGAFF. The CDR3 coding sequence is TGTGCCAGCAGGATGACAGGGCGAGGAGCTTTCTTT.

This chain links TRBV19 with TRBJ1-2, with 7 bases aligning to TRBD1. V lost 8 bases and J lost 0; bases outside the gene matches: 6. The length of the CDR3 is 14 residues. CDR1 is LNHDA, CDR2 SQIVND, per germline (reference sequence). The CDR3 DNA sequence: TGTGCCAGTTCCCACAGGGGAGCTAACTATGGCTACACCTTC. Its protein product is CASSHRGANYGYTF.

This clone was detected once. The genes are TRBV2 and TRBJ2-1; 15 nucleotides align to TRBD2. With V trimmed by 9 bases and J by 8 bases, 8 bases remained unmatched. Germline CDR1 and CDR2: SNHLY and FYNNEI. There are 15 residues in the CDR3. CDR3 region: CARGLAGGPSYEQFF. CDR3 in DNA: TGTGCCAGGGGACTAGCGGGAGGCCCAAGTTATGAGCAGTTCTTC.

The gene calls are TRBV4-2 and TRBJ1-5, with 7 bases that match TRBD1. The CDR3 contains 15 residues. After removal of 1 base from V and 2 bases from J, the junction contained 2 bases not matched to a gene. In germline, CDR1 is LGHNA, CDR2 YNFKEQ. CDR3 in DNA: TGTGCCAGCAGCCAAGTAGGGGGCGGCAATCAGCCCCAGCATTTT. It codes for CASSQVGGGNQPQHF.

This clone was counted once. This chain uses TRBV2 with TRBJ1-6; possibly TRBD1 for D (6 bases). Trimming stripped 5 bases from V and 5 bases from J, with 13 bases between. CDR3 length equals 15 residues. CDR1 is SNHLY and CDR2 is FYNNEI in the germline V gene. DNA of the CDR3: TGTGCCAGCAGTTACAGGGTTGGTGATAATTCACCCCTCCACTTT. It is translated as CASSYRVGDNSPLHF.

This chain uses TRBV28 with TRBJ1-1; D call uncertain. V lost 3 bases, J lost 10 bases, and 15 bases lay in between. The CDR3 runs to 13 residues. Looked up from germline, CDR1 is MDHEN and CDR2 is SYDVKM. The CDR3 sequence is CASSLGAYGTAFF. The DNA of the CDR3 is TGTGCCAGCAGTTTGGGCGCGTATGGAACAGCTTTCTTT.

The rearrangement joins TRBV18 to TRBJ1-1; D may be TRBD1 (6 bases). CDR3 length: 15 amino acids. Germline lookup yields CDR1 KGHSH and CDR2 LQKENI. Trimming cost V 3 bases and J 1 base, with 12 bases left between them. This CDR3 is CASSPSGTRNTEAFF. Here the CDR3 DNA reads TGTGCCAGCTCACCCTCCGGGACACGGAACACTGAAGCTTTCTTT.

The rearrangement links TRBV18 to TRBJ2-7, with TRBD2 matching over 9 bases. V lost 4 bases to trimming and J lost 7 bases; unmatched junction nucleotides: 5. The germline V gene has CDR1 KGHSH and CDR2 LQKENI. The CDR3 covers 13 residues. The CDR3 reads CASSQEREAEQYF. The CDR3 DNA reads TGTGCCAGCTCACAGGAGCGGGAGGCGGAGCAGTACTTC.

This clone was detected once. The V and J genes are TRBV30 and TRBJ1-4; tentatively, D is TRBD1 (5 bases). Germline loops: CDR1 GTSNPN, CDR2 SVGIG (reference sequence). V lost 3 bases to trimming and J lost 8 bases, with 19 bases between them. CDR3 length: 15 residues. The CDR3 protein is CAWSAEVGGDEKLFF. The CDR3 DNA reads TGTGCCTGGAGCGCGGAGGTGGGGGGAGACGAAAAACTGTTTTTT.

This rearrangement joins TRBV28 to TRBJ1-6; D ambiguous. V lost 7 bases and J lost 6, with 13 bases in between. The V gene's germline CDR1 is MDHEN and CDR2 SYDVKM. This CDR3 comprises 14 residues. The CDR3 sequence is CASTETAGNSPLHF. CDR3 nucleotide sequence: TGTGCCAGCACTGAAACGGCGGGTAATTCACCCCTCCACTTT.

The chain uses TRBV19 and TRBJ1-5, with D tentatively TRBD1 (5 bases). With 9 bases removed from V and 5 bases from J, the gap between germline ends came to 11 bases. This CDR3 has 12 residues. Germline loops: CDR1 LNHDA, CDR2 SQIVND (reference sequence). The CDR3 loop reads CASHQGDQPQHF. CDR3 DNA: TGTGCCAGCCACCAAGGGGATCAGCCCCAGCATTTT. The full variable domain, with the rest looked up from reference TRBV19 and TRBJ1-5, is DGGITQSPKYLFRKEGQNVTLSCEQNLNHDAMYWYRQDPGQGLRLIYYSQIVNDFQKGDIAEGYSVSREKKESFPLTVTSAQKNPTAFYLCASHQGDQPQHFGDGTRLSIL.

The chain couples TRBV28 to TRBJ2-7; 7 bases align to TRBD2. The V segment lost 2 bases and the J segment 0 bases; nucleotides outside the gene matches: 10. The length of the CDR3 is 17 residues. From germline, CDR1 is MDHEN and CDR2 SYDVKM. CDR3 residues: CASSLDLAESYSYEQYF. The CDR3 DNA reads TGTGCCAGCAGTTTAGATCTAGCGGAGTCCTACTCCTACGAGCAGTACTTC.